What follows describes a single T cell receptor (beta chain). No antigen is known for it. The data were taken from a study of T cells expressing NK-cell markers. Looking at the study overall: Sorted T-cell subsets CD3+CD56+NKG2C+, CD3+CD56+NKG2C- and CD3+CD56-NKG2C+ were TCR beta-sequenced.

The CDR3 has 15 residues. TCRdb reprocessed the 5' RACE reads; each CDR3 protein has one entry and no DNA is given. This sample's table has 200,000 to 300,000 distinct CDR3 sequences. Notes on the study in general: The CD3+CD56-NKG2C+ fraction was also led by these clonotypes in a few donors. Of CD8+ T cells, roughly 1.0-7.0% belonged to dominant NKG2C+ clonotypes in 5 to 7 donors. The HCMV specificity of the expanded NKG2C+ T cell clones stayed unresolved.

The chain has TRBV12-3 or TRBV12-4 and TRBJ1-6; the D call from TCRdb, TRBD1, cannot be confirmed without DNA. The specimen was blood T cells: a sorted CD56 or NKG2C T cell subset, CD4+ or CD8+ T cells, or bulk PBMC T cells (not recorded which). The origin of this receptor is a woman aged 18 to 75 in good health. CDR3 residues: CASSLGQAIYSPLHF.